These T cell receptor beta chains were read from a single sample in a study of long-term antiretroviral therapy in people with HIV. The repertoire was sequenced with immunoSEQ multiplex PCR; TCRdb's copy has only in-frame clones and lacks some. The sample holds 25,000 to 30,000 clones, approximately 80% seen once. This specimen consisted of unsorted PBMCs, obtained 2.7 to 2.9 years after starting antiretroviral therapy. Receptors were obtained from a young man with HIV. Both conserved end residues are part of each CDR3. D genes are given only for firm matches. Where a row states a size, it is once, few, many or the class of an expanded clone; other rows omit it.

CDR3aa | CDR3nt | j_gene | abundance | v_gene | d_gene
CASSAGPGEVSYNSPLHF | TGTGCCAGCAGCGCGGGCCCAGGGGAGGTTTCTTATAATTCACCCCTCCACTTT | TRBJ1-6 | - | TRBV9 | -
CASSLKGGRTQETQYF | TGTGCCAGCAGCTTAAAGGGAGGGCGTACACAAGAGACCCAGTACTTC | TRBJ2-5 | - | TRBV7-2 | TRBD2
CASSLAGVKNTEAFF | TGTGCCAGCAGCTTGGCAGGGGTCAAGAACACTGAAGCTTTCTTT | TRBJ1-1 | - | TRBV7-3 | -
CASSPLNIYNEQFF | TGTGCCAGCAGCCCCCTTAACATCTACAATGAGCAGTTCTTC | TRBJ2-1 | - | TRBV11-2 | -
CASSSVGNTEAFF | TGTGCCAGCAGTTCTGTAGGGAACACTGAAGCTTTCTTT | TRBJ1-1 | - | TRBV27 | -
CARSNFGQGGDTEAFF | TGTGCCAGAAGCAACTTCGGACAGGGAGGGGACACTGAAGCTTTCTTT | TRBJ1-1 | - | TRBV5-3 | TRBD1
CAIRPGTGEGTEAFF | TGTGCCATCAGGCCAGGGACAGGTGAAGGCACTGAAGCTTTCTTT | TRBJ1-1 | once | TRBV10-3 | TRBD1
CASSLVDGSNYGYTF | TGTGCCAGCAGCTTGGTGGACGGATCTAACTATGGCTACACCTTC | TRBJ1-2 | - | TRBV5-6 | -
CSAFRTTAGFF | TGCAGTGCATTCCGGACCACGGCAGGTTTCTTC | TRBJ2-1 | - | TRBV20-1 | -
CASSPTPGTQGREQFF | TGTGCCAGTAGCCCCACCCCCGGGACCCAGGGGAGGGAGCAGTTCTTC | TRBJ2-1 | - | TRBV19 | -
CASSLGGALTDTQYF | TGTGCCAGCAGTTTAGGCGGGGCTCTCACAGATACGCAGTATTTT | TRBJ2-3 | - | TRBV28 | -
CASSSATGNTPNSPLHF | TGTGCCAGCAGCTCGGCGACAGGGAACACTCCTAATTCACCCCTCCACTTT | TRBJ1-6 | - | TRBV7-8 | TRBD1
CASSTGQGTGELFF | TGTGCCAGCTCAACGGGACAGGGAACCGGGGAGCTGTTTTTT | TRBJ2-2 | - | TRBV18 | TRBD1
CASSIGTGISTDTQYF | TGTGCCAGTAGTATAGGTACGGGGATTAGCACAGATACGCAGTATTTT | TRBJ2-3 | - | TRBV19 | -
CASSSILARDYGYTF | TGTGCCAGCAGTTCGATTTTGGCCAGAGACTATGGCTACACCTTC | TRBJ1-2 | - | TRBV2 | -
CATRALGSEQFF | TGTGCCACCAGGGCTCTAGGGAGCGAGCAGTTCTTC | TRBJ2-1 | - | TRBV15 | -
CASSIEGVNTEAFF | TGTGCCAGTAGTATCGAGGGGGTGAACACTGAAGCTTTCTTT | TRBJ1-1 | - | TRBV19 | -
CASSQGGDAEAFF | TGTGCCAGCTCCCAGGGGGGAGACGCTGAAGCTTTCTTT | TRBJ1-1 | - | TRBV18 | TRBD1
CASSILRGSGIREQFF | TGTGCCAGTAGTATACTGCGGGGTAGCGGGATCCGGGAGCAGTTCTTC | TRBJ2-1 | - | TRBV19 | TRBD2
CAIGDDSPLHF | TGTGCCATCGGGGATGATTCACCCCTCCACTTT | TRBJ1-6 | - | TRBV10-3 | -
CASSFGRLQYF | TGTGCCAGCAGTTTCGGCAGACTGCAGTACTTC | TRBJ2-7 | - | TRBV27 | -
CASTRPRTGIETQYF | TGTGCCAGTACCCGGCCTAGGACAGGGATAGAGACCCAGTACTTC | TRBJ2-5 | - | TRBV19 | TRBD1
CASSDRGEQFF | TGCGCCAGCAGTGACCGGGGTGAGCAGTTCTTC | TRBJ2-1 | once | TRBV10-1 | -
CASSQFGTPQEAQYF | TGTGCCAGCAGCCAATTCGGGACTCCTCAGGAGGCCCAGTACTTC | TRBJ2-5 | - | TRBV14 | -
CASSDRGTGTREQYF | TGTGCCAGCAGTGATAGGGGGACAGGGACCCGCGAGCAGTACTTC | TRBJ2-7 | few | TRBV6-1 | TRBD1
CASSLGPREKLFF | TGTGCCAGCAGCTTAGGACCCCGGGAAAAACTGTTTTTT | TRBJ1-4 | - | TRBV7-7 | -
CASRLEWDRGGTNEKLFF | TGTGCAAGTCGCTTAGAGTGGGACAGGGGTGGAACTAATGAAAAACTGTTTTTT | TRBJ1-4 | - | TRBV12-2 | -
CASSLGWGSGEAFF | TGTGCCAGCAGCTTGGGGTGGGGTTCGGGGGAAGCTTTCTTT | TRBJ1-1 | - | TRBV11-2 | -
CATQGGGNQPQHF | TGTGCCACCCAAGGGGGGGGCAATCAGCCCCAGCATTTT | TRBJ1-5 | - | TRBV28 | -
CASSSLPGQAGSPLHF | TGTGCCAGCAGCTCACTCCCGGGACAGGCCGGTTCACCCCTCCACTTT | TRBJ1-6 | - | TRBV7-6 | TRBD1
CASSLEGPSRDYGYTF | TGCGCCAGCAGCTTGGAGGGACCTTCAAGGGACTATGGCTACACCTTC | TRBJ1-2 | - | TRBV5-1 | -
CASSRDPSNEQFF | TGTGCCAGCAGTAGGGACCCCAGCAATGAGCAGTTCTTC | TRBJ2-1 | - | TRBV9 | -
CASRDRVGSNQPQHF | TGTGCCAGCAGGGACCGAGTTGGCAGCAATCAGCCCCAGCATTTT | TRBJ1-5 | - | TRBV6-5 | -
CATRGLNTGELFF | TGTGCCACCCGGGGGCTGAACACCGGGGAGCTGTTTTTT | TRBJ2-2 | few | TRBV7-8 | -
CASSGGRVTQYF | TGCGCCAGCAGTGGCGGGAGGGTGACCCAGTACTTC | TRBJ2-5 | once | TRBV10-2 | TRBD2
CASSPRTGLSTFSTDTQYF | TGTGCCAGCAGCCCACGCACAGGGTTGTCCACTTTTAGCACAGATACGCAGTATTTT | TRBJ2-3 | few | TRBV11-2 | -
CASSDRTGGSPNEKLFF | TGCGCCAGCAGCGACCGGACAGGGGGGTCCCCTAATGAAAAACTGTTTTTT | TRBJ1-4 | few | TRBV5-1 | TRBD1
CASSQGGDNEQFF | TGCGCCAGCAGCCAAGGAGGGGACAATGAGCAGTTCTTC | TRBJ2-1 | - | TRBV4-1 | -
CASSQDGPKLFF | TGTGCCAGCAGCCAAGATGGGCCAAAACTGTTTTTT | TRBJ1-4 | once | TRBV4-2 | -
CASSPGQGPNQPQHF | TGTGCCAGCAGCCCGGGACAGGGACCGAATCAGCCCCAGCATTTT | TRBJ1-5 | - | TRBV9 | TRBD1
CASSVGQGREKLFF | TGTGCCAGCAGCGTAGGACAGGGCAGGGAAAAACTGTTTTTT | TRBJ1-4 | - | TRBV9 | TRBD1
CASSEAWRGTEAFF | TGTGCCAGCAGTGAAGCGTGGAGGGGCACTGAAGCTTTCTTT | TRBJ1-1 | few | TRBV6-1 | -
CASSPGVVMNTEAFF | TGTGCCAGCAGCCCGGGAGTCGTCATGAACACTGAAGCTTTCTTT | TRBJ1-1 | - | TRBV9 | -
CAWNEESTDQPQHF | TGTGCCTGGAACGAGGAGAGTACGGATCAGCCCCAGCATTTT | TRBJ1-5 | - | TRBV30 | -
CASSQREIYNEQFF | TGTGCCAGCAGCCAGCGGGAGATCTACAATGAGCAGTTCTTC | TRBJ2-1 | - | TRBV14 | TRBD2
CASSPSRNYGYTF | TGTGCCAGCAGTCCCTCCAGGAACTATGGCTACACCTTC | TRBJ1-2 | - | TRBV7-2 | -
CAWRTVYGYTF | TGTGCCTGGAGGACGGTCTATGGCTACACCTTC | TRBJ1-2 | - | TRBV30 | -
CASSFTETSYEQYF | TGTGCCAGCAGCTTCACAGAGACTTCCTACGAGCAGTACTTC | TRBJ2-7 | few | TRBV5-6 | -
CATRGDSYEQYF | TGTGCCACCAGGGGGGACTCCTACGAGCAGTACTTC | TRBJ2-7 | - | TRBV15 | -
CAWSSTGGPYNEQFF | TGTGCCTGGAGTTCAACAGGGGGCCCCTACAATGAGCAGTTCTTC | TRBJ2-1 | once | TRBV30 | TRBD1
CSVETGEYEQYF | TGCAGCGTTGAAACAGGGGAATACGAGCAGTACTTC | TRBJ2-7 | - | TRBV29-1 | TRBD1
CASSRGGVDEQYF | TGTGCCAGCAGCCGGGGCGGGGTGGACGAGCAGTACTTC | TRBJ2-7 | - | TRBV4-2 | -
CASKYRAENEKLFF | TGTGCCAGCAAGTACAGGGCTGAGAATGAAAAACTGTTTTTT | TRBJ1-4 | - | TRBV2 | -
CASSPFASARTQYF | TGTGCCAGTAGTCCCTTCGCCTCCGCACGGACCCAGTACTTC | TRBJ2-5 | - | TRBV19 | -
CAWSGQYNQPQHF | TGTGCCTGGAGTGGACAGTACAATCAGCCCCAGCATTTT | TRBJ1-5 | - | TRBV30 | -
CASSPLGLGAYEQYF | TGTGCCAGCTCACCCTTGGGACTGGGGGCCTACGAGCAGTACTTC | TRBJ2-7 | - | TRBV18 | -
CASSPAADVEIYTF | TGTGCCAGCAGTCCGGCCGCGGATGTGGAGATCTACACCTTC | TRBJ1-2 | - | TRBV9 | -
CASSRDRNTEAFF | TGTGCCAGCTCCCGCGACCGAAACACTGAAGCTTTCTTT | TRBJ1-1 | - | TRBV18 | -
CASSYGRIGEKLFF | TGTGCCAGCAGTTACGGCAGGATCGGTGAAAAACTGTTTTTT | TRBJ1-4 | - | TRBV6-5 | -
CASSLQGVGNSPLHF | TGTGCCAGCAGTTTACAGGGGGTAGGAAATTCACCCCTCCACTTT | TRBJ1-6 | - | TRBV27 | TRBD1